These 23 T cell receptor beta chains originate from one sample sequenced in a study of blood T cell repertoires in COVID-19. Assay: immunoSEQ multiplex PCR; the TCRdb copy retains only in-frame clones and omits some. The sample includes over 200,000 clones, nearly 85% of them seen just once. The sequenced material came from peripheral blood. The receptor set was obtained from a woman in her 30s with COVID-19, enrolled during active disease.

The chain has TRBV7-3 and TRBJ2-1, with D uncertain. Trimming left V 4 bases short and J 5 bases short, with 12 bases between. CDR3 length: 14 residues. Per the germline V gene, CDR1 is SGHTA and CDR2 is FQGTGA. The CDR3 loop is CASSSDWQNNEQFF. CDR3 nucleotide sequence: TGTGCCAGCAGCTCTGATTGGCAGAACAATGAGCAGTTCTTC.

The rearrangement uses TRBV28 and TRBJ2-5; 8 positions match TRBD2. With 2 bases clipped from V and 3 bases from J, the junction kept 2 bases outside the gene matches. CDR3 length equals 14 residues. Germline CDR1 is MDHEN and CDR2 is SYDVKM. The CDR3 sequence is CASSLAGGKETQYF. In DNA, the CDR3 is TGTGCCAGCAGTTTAGCGGGGGGTAAAGAGACCCAGTACTTC.

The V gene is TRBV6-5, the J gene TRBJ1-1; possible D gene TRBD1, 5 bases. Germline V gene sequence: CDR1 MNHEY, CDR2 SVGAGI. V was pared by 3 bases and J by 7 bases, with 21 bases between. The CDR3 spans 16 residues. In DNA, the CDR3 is TGTGCCAGCAGTTATCGGGGGATCGGGCTGGCTCTTGAAGCTTTCTTT. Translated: CASSYRGIGLALEAFF.

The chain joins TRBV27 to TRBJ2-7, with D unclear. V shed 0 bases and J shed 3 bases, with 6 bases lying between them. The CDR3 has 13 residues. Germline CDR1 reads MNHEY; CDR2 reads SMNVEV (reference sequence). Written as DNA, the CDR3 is TGTGCCAGCAGTTTATCGGCAGGCTACGAGCAGTACTTC. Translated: CASSLSAGYEQYF.

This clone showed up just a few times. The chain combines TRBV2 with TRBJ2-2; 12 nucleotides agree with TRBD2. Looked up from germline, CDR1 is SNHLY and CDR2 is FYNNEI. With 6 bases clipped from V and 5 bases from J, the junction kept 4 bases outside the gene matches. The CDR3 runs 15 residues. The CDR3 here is CASSVTSGSTGELFF. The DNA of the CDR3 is TGTGCCAGCAGCGTGACTAGCGGGAGTACCGGGGAGCTGTTTTTT. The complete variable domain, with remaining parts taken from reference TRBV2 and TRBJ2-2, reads EPEVTQTPSHQVTQMGQEVILRCVPISNHLYFYWYRQILGQKVEFLVSFYNNEISEKSEIFDDQFSVERPDGSNFTLKIRSTKLEDSAMYFCASSVTSGSTGELFFGEGSRLTVL.

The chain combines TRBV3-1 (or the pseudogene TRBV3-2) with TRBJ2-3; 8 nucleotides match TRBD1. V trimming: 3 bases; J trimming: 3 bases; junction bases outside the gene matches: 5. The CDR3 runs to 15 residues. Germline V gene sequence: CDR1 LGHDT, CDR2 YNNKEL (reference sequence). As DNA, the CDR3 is TGTGCCAGCAGCCACAGGGGGCTTAGAACAGATACGCAGTATTTT. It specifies CASSHRGLRTDTQYF.

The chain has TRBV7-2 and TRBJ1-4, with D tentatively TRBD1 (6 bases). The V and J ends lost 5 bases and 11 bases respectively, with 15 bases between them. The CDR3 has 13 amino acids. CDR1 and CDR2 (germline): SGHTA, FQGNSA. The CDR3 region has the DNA TGTGCCAGCAGCAACAGGGAGCTTGGGAAACTGTTTTTT. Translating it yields CASSNRELGKLFF. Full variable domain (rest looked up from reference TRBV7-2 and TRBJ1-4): GAGVSQSPSNKVTEKGKDVELRCDPISGHTALYWYRQSLGQGLEFLIYFQGNSAPDKSGLPSDRFSAERTGGSVSTLTIQRTQQEDSAVYLCASSNRELGKLFFGSGTQLSVL.

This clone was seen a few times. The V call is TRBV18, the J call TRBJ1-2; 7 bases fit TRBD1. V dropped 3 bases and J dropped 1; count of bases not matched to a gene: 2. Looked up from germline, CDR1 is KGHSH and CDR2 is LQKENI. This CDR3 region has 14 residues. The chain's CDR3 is CASSPGQSNYGYTF. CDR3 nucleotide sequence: TGTGCCAGCTCACCGGGACAGAGTAACTATGGCTACACCTTC.

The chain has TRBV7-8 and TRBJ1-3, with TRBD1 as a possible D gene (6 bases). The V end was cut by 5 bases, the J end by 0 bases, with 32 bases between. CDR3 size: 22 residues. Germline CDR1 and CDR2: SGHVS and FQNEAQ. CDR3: CASSRERSSWTDYSASGNTIYF. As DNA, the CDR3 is TGTGCCAGCAGCCGAGAGAGATCTAGTTGGACAGATTACTCTGCCTCTGGAAACACCATATATTTT. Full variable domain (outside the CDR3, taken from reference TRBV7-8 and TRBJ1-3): GAGVSQSPRYKVAKRGQDVALRCDPISGHVSLFWYQQALGQGPEFLTYFQNEAQLDKSGLPSDRFFAERPEGSVSTLKIQRTQQEDSAVYLCASSRERSSWTDYSASGNTIYFGEGSWLTVV.

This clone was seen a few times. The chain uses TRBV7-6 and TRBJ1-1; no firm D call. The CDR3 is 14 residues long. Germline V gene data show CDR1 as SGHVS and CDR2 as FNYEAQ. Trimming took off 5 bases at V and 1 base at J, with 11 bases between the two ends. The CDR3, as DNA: TGTGCCAGCAGCCTCTACAGTTCGAACACTGAAGCTTTCTTT. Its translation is CASSLYSSNTEAFF.

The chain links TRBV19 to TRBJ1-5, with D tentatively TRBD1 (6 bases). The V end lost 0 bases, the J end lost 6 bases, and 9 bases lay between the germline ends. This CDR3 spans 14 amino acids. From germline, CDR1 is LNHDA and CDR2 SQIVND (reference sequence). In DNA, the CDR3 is TGTGCCAGTAGTATAGAGAGGGGGGGTCAGCCCCAGCATTTT. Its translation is CASSIERGGQPQHF.

This CDR3 reads CATSSRLGEQFF. In DNA, the CDR3 is TGTGCCACCAGCTCTAGGTTGGGTGAGCAGTTCTTC. V and J are TRBV15 and TRBJ2-1, with D unresolved. The V gene's germline CDR1 is LNHNV and CDR2 YYDKDF (reference sequence). Trimming removed 5 bases at V and 9 bases at J, with 11 bases between. CDR3 length: 12 residues.

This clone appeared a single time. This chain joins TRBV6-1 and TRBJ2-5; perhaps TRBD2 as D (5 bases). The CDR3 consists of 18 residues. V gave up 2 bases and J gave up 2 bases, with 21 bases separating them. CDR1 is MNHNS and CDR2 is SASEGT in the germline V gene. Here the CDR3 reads CASSERGRTYNIQETQYF. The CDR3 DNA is TGTGCCAGCAGTGAACGGGGAAGGACCTATAATATTCAAGAGACCCAGTACTTC.

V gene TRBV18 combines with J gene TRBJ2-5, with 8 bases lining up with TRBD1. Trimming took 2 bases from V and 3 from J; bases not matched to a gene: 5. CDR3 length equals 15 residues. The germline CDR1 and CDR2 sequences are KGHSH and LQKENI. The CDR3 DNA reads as TGTGCCAGCTCACCAATCGGACAGGGAAAAGAGACCCAGTACTTC. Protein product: CASSPIGQGKETQYF. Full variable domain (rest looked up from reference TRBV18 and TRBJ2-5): NAGVMQNPRHLVRRRGQEARLRCSPMKGHSHVYWYRQLPEEGLKFMVYLQKENIIDESGMPKERFSAEFPKEGPSILRIQQVVRGDSAAYFCASSPIGQGKETQYFGPGTRLLVL.

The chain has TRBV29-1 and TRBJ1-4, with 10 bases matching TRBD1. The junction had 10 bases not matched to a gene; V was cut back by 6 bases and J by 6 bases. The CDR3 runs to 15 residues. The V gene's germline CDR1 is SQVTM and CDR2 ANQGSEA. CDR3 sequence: CSVELTGTGDEKLFF. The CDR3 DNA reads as TGCAGCGTCGAACTTACCGGGACAGGGGATGAAAAACTGTTTTTT. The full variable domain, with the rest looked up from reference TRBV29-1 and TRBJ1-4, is SAVISQKPSRDICQRGTSLTIQCQVDSQVTMMFWYRQQPGQSLTLIATANQGSEATYESGFVIDKFPISRPNLTFSTLTVSNMSPEDSSIYLCSVELTGTGDEKLFFGSGTQLSVL.

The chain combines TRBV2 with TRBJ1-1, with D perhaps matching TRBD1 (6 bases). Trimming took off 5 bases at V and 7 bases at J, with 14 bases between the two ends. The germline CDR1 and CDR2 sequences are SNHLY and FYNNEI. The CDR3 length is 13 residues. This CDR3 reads CASSMGGAGEAFF. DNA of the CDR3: TGTGCCAGCAGTATGGGGGGGGCTGGTGAAGCTTTCTTT.

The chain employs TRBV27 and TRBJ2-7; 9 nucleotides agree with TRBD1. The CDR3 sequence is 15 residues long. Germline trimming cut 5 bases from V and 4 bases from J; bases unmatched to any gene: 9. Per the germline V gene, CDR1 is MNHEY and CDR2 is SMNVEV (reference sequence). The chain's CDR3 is CASSLYRGRGYEQYF. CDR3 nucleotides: TGTGCCAGCAGTCTCTACAGGGGGCGCGGATACGAGCAGTACTTC.

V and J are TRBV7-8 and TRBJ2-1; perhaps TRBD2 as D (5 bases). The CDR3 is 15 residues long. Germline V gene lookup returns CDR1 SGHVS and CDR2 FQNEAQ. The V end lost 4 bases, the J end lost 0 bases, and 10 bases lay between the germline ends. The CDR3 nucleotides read TGTGCCAGCAGCTCAGAGGGCTTCTCCTACAATGAGCAGTTCTTC. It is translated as CASSSEGFSYNEQFF.

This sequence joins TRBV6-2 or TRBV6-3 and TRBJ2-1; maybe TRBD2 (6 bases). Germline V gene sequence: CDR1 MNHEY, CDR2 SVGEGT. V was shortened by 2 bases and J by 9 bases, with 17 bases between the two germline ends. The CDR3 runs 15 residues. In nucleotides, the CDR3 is TGTGCCAGCAGTTACGGCCCTGGTTTGGGGGGTGAGCAGTTCTTC. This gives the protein CASSYGPGLGGEQFF.

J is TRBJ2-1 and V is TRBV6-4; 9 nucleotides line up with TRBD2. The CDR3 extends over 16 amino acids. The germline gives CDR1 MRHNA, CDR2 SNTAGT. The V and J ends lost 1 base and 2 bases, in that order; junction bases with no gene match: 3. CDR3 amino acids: CASSDWASGAYNEQFF. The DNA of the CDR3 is TGTGCCAGCAGTGACTGGGCTAGCGGGGCCTACAATGAGCAGTTCTTC.

CDR3 coding DNA: TGTGCCAGCACCCTAGCGGGGGGGCGAGGCGGGGAGCTGTTTTTT. Translated: CASTLAGGRGGELFF. This rearrangement joins TRBV27 to TRBJ2-2, with 12 nucleotides matching TRBD2. The CDR3 consists of 15 residues. V gave up 7 bases and J gave up 7 bases; unmatched junction bases: 7. CDR1 is MNHEY and CDR2 is SMNVEV in the germline V gene (reference sequence).

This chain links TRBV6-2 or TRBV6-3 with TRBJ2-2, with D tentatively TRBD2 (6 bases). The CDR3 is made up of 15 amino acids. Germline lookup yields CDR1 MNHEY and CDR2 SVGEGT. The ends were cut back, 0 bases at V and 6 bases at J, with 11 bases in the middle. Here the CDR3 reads CASSYSASVPGELFF. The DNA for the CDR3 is TGTGCCAGCAGTTACTCGGCTAGCGTGCCCGGGGAGCTGTTTTTT.

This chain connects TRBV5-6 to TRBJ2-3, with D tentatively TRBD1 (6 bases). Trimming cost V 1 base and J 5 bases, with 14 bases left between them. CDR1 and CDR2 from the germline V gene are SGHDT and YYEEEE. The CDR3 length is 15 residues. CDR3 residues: CASSLRTGRGDTQYF. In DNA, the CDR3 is TGTGCCAGCAGCTTGCGAACAGGGCGCGGAGATACGCAGTATTTT.